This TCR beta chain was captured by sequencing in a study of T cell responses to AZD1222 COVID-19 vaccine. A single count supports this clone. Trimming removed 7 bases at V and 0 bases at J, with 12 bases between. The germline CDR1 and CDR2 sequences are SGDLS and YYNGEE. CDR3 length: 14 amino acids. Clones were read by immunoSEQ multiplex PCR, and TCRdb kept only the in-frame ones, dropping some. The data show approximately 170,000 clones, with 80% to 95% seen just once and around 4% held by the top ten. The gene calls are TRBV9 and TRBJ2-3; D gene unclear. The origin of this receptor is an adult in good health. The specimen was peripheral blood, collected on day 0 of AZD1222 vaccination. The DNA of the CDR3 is TGTGCCAGCTCCCCGGCGATTAGCACAGATACGCAGTATTTT. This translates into CASSPAISTDTQYF. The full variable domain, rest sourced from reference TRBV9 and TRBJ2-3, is DSGVTQTPKHLITATGQRVTLRCSPRSGDLSVYWYQQSLDQGLQFLIQYYNGEERAKGNILERFSAQQFPDLHSELNLSSLELGDSALYFCASSPAISTDTQYFGPGTRLTVL.